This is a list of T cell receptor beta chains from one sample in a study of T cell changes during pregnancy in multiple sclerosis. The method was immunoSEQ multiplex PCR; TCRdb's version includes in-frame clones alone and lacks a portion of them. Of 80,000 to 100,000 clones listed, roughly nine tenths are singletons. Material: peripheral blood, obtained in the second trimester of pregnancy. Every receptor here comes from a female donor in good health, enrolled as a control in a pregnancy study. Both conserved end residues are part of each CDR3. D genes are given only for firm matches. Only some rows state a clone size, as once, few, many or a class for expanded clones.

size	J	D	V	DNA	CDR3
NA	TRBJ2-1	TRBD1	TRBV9	TGTGCCAGCAGCGTAGGGGGGGACAGGGTCTATGAGCAGTTCTTC	CASSVGGDRVYEQFF
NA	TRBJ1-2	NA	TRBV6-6	TGTGCCAGCAGTTGGACCGGGGACTTCTATGGCTACACCTTC	CASSWTGDFYGYTF
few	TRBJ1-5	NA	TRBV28	TGTGCCAGCACCCCCTCGGGGTATCAGCCCCAGCATTTT	CASTPSGYQPQHF
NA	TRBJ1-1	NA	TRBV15	TGTGCCACCAGCAGAGATGAGGGCTACACTGAAGCTTTCTTT	CATSRDEGYTEAFF
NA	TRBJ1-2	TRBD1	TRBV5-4	TGTGCCAGCAGCCGCAGGGGGCTAGGCTATGGCTACACCTTC	CASSRRGLGYGYTF
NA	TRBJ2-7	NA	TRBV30	TGTGCCTGGAGTAGGGATTCGGGGTACGAGCAGTACTTC	CAWSRDSGYEQYF
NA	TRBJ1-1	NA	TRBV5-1	TGCGCCAGCAGCGGGGGCTGGGACACTGAAGCTTTCTTT	CASSGGWDTEAFF
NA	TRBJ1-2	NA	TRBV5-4	TGTGCCAGCACTAATCAGGGCAACTATGGCTACACCTTC	CASTNQGNYGYTF
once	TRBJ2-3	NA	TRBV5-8	TGTGCCAGCAGCTTTTCAAGCACAGATACGCAGTATTTT	CASSFSSTDTQYF
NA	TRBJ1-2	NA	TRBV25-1	TGTGCCAGCAGTGATCCGTTTAGAAGTCACTATGGCTACACCTTC	CASSDPFRSHYGYTF
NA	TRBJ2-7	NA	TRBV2	TGTGCCAGCCTGGGCACCTACGAGCAGTACTTC	CASLGTYEQYF
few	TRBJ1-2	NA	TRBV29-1	TGCAGCGTTGCTGGCAGGGGCCCGGCCGCCTATGGCTACACCTTC	CSVAGRGPAAYGYTF
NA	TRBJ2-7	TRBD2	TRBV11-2	TGTGCCAGCAGCTTAGATCTGGGGGGGGATACCAGGCAGTACTTC	CASSLDLGGDTRQYF
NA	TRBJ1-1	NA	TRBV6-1	TGTGCCAGCAGTGTACGCGGAGTCCGGACTGAAGCTTTCTTT	CASSVRGVRTEAFF
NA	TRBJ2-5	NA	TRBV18	TGTGCCAGCTCACCAATCCATCACTCTTCAGAGACCCAGTACTTC	CASSPIHHSSETQYF
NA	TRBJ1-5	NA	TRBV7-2	TGTGCCAGCAGCTTAGACGCGGGGAATCAGCCCCAGCATTTT	CASSLDAGNQPQHF
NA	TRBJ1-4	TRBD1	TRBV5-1	TGCGCCAGCAGCTTCCGGGACAGGGGTGAAAAACTGTTTTTT	CASSFRDRGEKLFF
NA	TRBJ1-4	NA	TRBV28	TGTGCCAGCACCATGGGGAGTGAAAAACTGTTTTTT	CASTMGSEKLFF
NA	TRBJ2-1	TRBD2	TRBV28	TGTGCCAGCAGTCCGGACGTAGCGGGAGTCGGTAACAATGAGCAGTTCTTC	CASSPDVAGVGNNEQFF
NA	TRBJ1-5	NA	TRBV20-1	TGCAGTGCGGGAGATCAGCCCCAGCATTTT	CSAGDQPQHF
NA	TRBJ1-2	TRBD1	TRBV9	TGTGCCAGCAGCGTAGAAACAGGGGGTAGCGGCTACACCTTC	CASSVETGGSGYTF
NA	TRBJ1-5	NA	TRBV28	TGTGCCAGCAGTTCAGATCAGCCCCAGCATTTT	CASSSDQPQHF
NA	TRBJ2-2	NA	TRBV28	TGTGCCAGCAGTTTATTCCCCCCTTGGCGGTCGAACACCGGGGAGCTGTTTTTT	CASSLFPPWRSNTGELFF
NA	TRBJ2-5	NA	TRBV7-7	TGTGCCAGCAGCTTAGGGGGTAGACGCGGGGCAGAGACCCAGTACTTC	CASSLGGRRGAETQYF
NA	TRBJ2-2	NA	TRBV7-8	TGTGCCAGCAGCTTGCGGGGCCCGATCACCGGGGAGCTGTTTTTT	CASSLRGPITGELFF
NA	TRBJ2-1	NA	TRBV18	TGTGCCAGCTCACCACCAACGTCCCCAACATATAATGAGCAGTTCTTC	CASSPPTSPTYNEQFF
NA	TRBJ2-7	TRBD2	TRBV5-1	TGCGCCAGCAGCTTACCCCGGGCTAGCGGGGAATACGAGCAGTACTTC	CASSLPRASGEYEQYF
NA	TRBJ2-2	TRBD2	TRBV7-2	TGTGCCAGCAGCTTAGCGTCGAGCGGGGGGGCCAGCGGGGAGCTGTTTTTT	CASSLASSGGASGELFF
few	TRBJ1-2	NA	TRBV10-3	TGTGCCATCAGTACCTACACAGGGTTCGGCTACACCTTC	CAISTYTGFGYTF
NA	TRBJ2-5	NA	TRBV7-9	TGTGCCAGCAGCTTTGGAGGGCGGGAGACCCAGTACTTC	CASSFGGRETQYF
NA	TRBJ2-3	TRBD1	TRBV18	TGTGCCAGCTCATCGCTAGGACAGGGAGATACGCAGTATTTT	CASSSLGQGDTQYF
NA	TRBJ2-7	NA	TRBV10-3	TGTGCCACCTCCCAGGAGGGCTACGAGCAGTACTTC	CATSQEGYEQYF
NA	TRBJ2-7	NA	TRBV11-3	TGTGCCAGCAGCTTAGACAGGGCCCGTGAGCAGTACTTC	CASSLDRAREQYF
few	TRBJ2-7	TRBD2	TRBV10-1	TGCGCCAGACTAGCGGGCTCCTACGAGCAGTACTTC	CARLAGSYEQYF
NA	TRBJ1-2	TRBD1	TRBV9	TGTGCCAGCAGCCCGAGACAGGGGGCGGTTACTGGCTACACCTTC	CASSPRQGAVTGYTF
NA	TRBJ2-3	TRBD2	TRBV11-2	TGTGCCAGCAGCTTGAAGCTAGCGGGGGTGGAAGATACGCAGTATTTT	CASSLKLAGVEDTQYF
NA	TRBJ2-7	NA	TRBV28	TGTGCCAGCAGACCTTCGGGGAGCTCCTACGAGCAGTACTTC	CASRPSGSSYEQYF
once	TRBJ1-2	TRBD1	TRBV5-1	TGCGCCAGCAGCCCCCGCGGCCAGGACAGGGGAACTGGCTACACCTTC	CASSPRGQDRGTGYTF
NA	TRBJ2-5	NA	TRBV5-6	TGTGCCAGCAGCCCCAGCTGGAGTAAAGAGACCCAGTACTTC	CASSPSWSKETQYF